Each of the 15 T cell receptor beta chains below was sequenced from the same sample in a study of vaccination effects on CD4 cells after COVID-19. Some clones are missing from TCRdb's copy, which holds only in-frame ones; the method was immunoSEQ multiplex PCR. The sample includes under 80,000 clones, roughly 72% of them seen just once. After expansion with viral peptide pools in the ViraFEST assay, antigen-specific CD4+ T cells were sequenced. The authors isolated CD4+ T cells after 10 days of culture. These TCRs' antigens remain unknown. The sample was CD4+ T cells from PBMCs cultured with HCoV-229E spike peptides, taken before COVID-19 vaccination. These receptors originate from a human donor who received a COVID-19 vaccine.

This clone was counted only a few times. V is TRBV5-1 and J is TRBJ2-3; D is perhaps TRBD2 (6 bases). Trimming removed 0 bases at V and 0 bases at J, with 14 bases between. The CDR3 length is 17 residues. Germline loops: CDR1 SGHRS, CDR2 YFSETQ. The CDR3 DNA sequence: TGCGCCAGCAGCTTGGCCGTCGGGGGTCCTAGCACAGATACGCAGTATTTT. It codes for CASSLAVGGPSTDTQYF.

The chain carries TRBV19 and TRBJ1-5, with 7 bases identical to TRBD1. The CDR3 runs 15 residues. With V trimmed by 5 bases and J by 4 bases, 8 bases remained unmatched. From germline, CDR1 is LNHDA and CDR2 SQIVND (reference sequence). This CDR3 reads CASSHGDRANQPQHF. The CDR3 DNA sequence: TGTGCCAGTAGTCATGGAGACAGGGCAAATCAGCCCCAGCATTTT.

V is TRBV5-1 and J is TRBJ1-2; D gene ambiguous. V was shortened by 2 bases and J by 4 bases, with 12 bases between the two germline ends. The CDR3 totals 14 residues. From germline, CDR1 is SGHRS and CDR2 YFSETQ. The CDR3 bases are TGCGCCAGCAGCTTAGCCACCTCCTTCTATGGCTACACCTTC. Its protein product is CASSLATSFYGYTF.

V gene TRBV29-1 combines with J gene TRBJ2-7; 12 bases line up with TRBD1. V lost 5 bases and J lost 5; bases outside the gene matches: 4. This CDR3 contains 13 residues. Germline CDR1 SQVTM, CDR2 ANQGSEA. The CDR3 is CSVTGTGGDEQYV. DNA of the CDR3: TGCAGCGTTACCGGGACAGGGGGCGACGAGCAGTACGTC.

This chain uses TRBV30 with TRBJ2-1, with a possible D match to TRBD1 (6 bases). Germline-derived CDR1 and CDR2 are GTSNPN and SVGIG (reference sequence). V lost 5 bases and J 7 bases, leaving 12 bases between the germline ends. This CDR3 contains 12 residues. The CDR3 spells CAWGGGLNEQFF. The CDR3 coding sequence is TGTGCCTGGGGGGGCGGGTTGAATGAGCAGTTCTTC.

The genes are TRBV6-1 and TRBJ1-5; no firm D call. The CDR3 spans 17 residues. Trimming removed 2 bases at V and 0 bases at J, with 14 bases between. Germline CDR1 reads MNHNS; CDR2 reads SASEGT. Written as DNA, the CDR3 is TGTGCCAGCAGTGAATTCGGTACACCTTATAGCAATCAGCCCCAGCATTTT. This sequence encodes CASSEFGTPYSNQPQHF.

V is TRBV5-1 and J is TRBJ2-3; no reliable D call. Germline CDR1 SGHRS, CDR2 YFSETQ. CDR3 length: 16 residues. Trimming removed 3 bases from V and 2 bases from J, with 16 bases in between. The CDR3 DNA follows: TGCGCCAGCAGCTCTGTTCCATTATCGAACACAGATACGCAGTATTTT. Protein sequence: CASSSVPLSNTDTQYF.

V usage is TRBV6-5 and J usage is TRBJ2-7, with D perhaps matching TRBD1 or TRBD2 (5 bases each). Germline loops: CDR1 MNHEY, CDR2 SVGAGI. This CDR3 comprises 13 residues. Deletions cut 8 bases from V and 4 bases from J, with 15 bases between. CDR3 coding DNA: TGTGCCAGCGGCCGGGGCACCCATTACGAGCAGTACGTC. Protein product: CASGRGTHYEQYV.

This clone occurred once. The chain joins TRBV24-1 to TRBJ2-3; weak D call: TRBD1 (5 bases). The germline gives CDR1 KGHDR, CDR2 SFDVKD. Trimming removed 2 bases at V and 0 bases at J, with 14 bases between. This CDR3 has 17 residues. This CDR3 is CATSDWGSRASTDTQYF. The CDR3 coding sequence is TGTGCCACCAGTGATTGGGGCAGCAGGGCTAGCACAGATACGCAGTATTTT.

This sequence joins TRBV10-3 and TRBJ1-2, with unresolved D. V was shortened by 3 bases and J by 4 bases, with 9 bases between the two germline ends. CDR1 ENHRY and CDR2 SYGVKD come from the germline V gene. The CDR3 runs 13 residues. As DNA, the CDR3 is TGTGCCATCAGTGATGAGGGTAGCTATGGCTACACCTTC. Encoded protein: CAISDEGSYGYTF.

V gene TRBV6-5 combines with J gene TRBJ1-5; no reliable D call. V was shortened by 4 bases and J by 10 bases, with 11 bases between the two germline ends. CDR1 is MNHEY and CDR2 is SVGAGI in the germline V gene. The CDR3 loop spans 12 amino acids. This chain's CDR3 is CASSSPPGPQHF. CDR3 nucleotides: TGTGCCAGCAGTTCCCCCCCGGGCCCCCAGCATTTT.

This chain links TRBV5-4 with TRBJ1-2; the D is unclear. The V end was cut by 0 bases, the J end by 4 bases, with 7 bases between. Germline values: CDR1 SGHNT, CDR2 YYREEE (reference sequence). The CDR3 length is 13 residues. CDR3 in DNA: TGTGCCAGCAGCTTGGACGGAATCTATGGCTACACCTTC. Translated: CASSLDGIYGYTF.

The chain has TRBV6-5 and TRBJ1-1; D is uncertain. V dropped 8 bases and J dropped 1 base, with 14 bases sitting between them. Germline loops: CDR1 MNHEY, CDR2 SVGAGI. This CDR3 has 14 amino acids. The CDR3, as DNA: TGTGCCAGCTCCACGATCGGGAGGAACACTGAAGCTTTCTTT. Its protein is CASSTIGRNTEAFF.

The chain combines TRBV19 with TRBJ1-2; D ambiguous. This CDR3 has 14 residues. V was trimmed by 6 bases and J by 7 bases, leaving 18 bases between them. Germline-derived CDR1 and CDR2 are LNHDA and SQIVND (reference sequence). The CDR3 here is CASSKERTGGGYTF. The CDR3 DNA reads as TGTGCCAGTAGCAAGGAACGGACTGGCGGTGGCTACACCTTC.

This chain uses TRBV9 with TRBJ1-1, with D uncertain. CDR1 is SGDLS and CDR2 is YYNGEE in the germline V gene. V was clipped by 3 bases and J by 4 bases, with 13 bases between them. The CDR3 consists of 14 residues. CDR3 loop: CASSAVRGPTEAFF. CDR3 DNA: TGTGCCAGCAGCGCCGTGCGGGGTCCCACTGAAGCTTTCTTT.